Presented here are 32 T cell receptor beta chains from one specimen sequenced in a study of blood T cell repertoires in COVID-19 (TCRdb year 2020). Library prep was done by the immunoSEQ multiplex PCR assay. The clones in this table, taken by TCRdb from immuneACCESS, are in-frame only. Not every clone is retained; where verified, under half of the shortfall comes from an unresolved V gene, and the cause of the rest is unknown. This sample holds 270,000 or so clones; around 82% were observed only once. The top ten constitute less than 4% of the sample. Sample: peripheral blood. All receptors come from a young woman with acute or convalescent COVID-19.

This clone showed up just a few times. This chain uses TRBV29-1 with TRBJ2-1; possibly TRBD2 for D (6 bases). The CDR3 length is 12 residues. Trimming cost V 3 bases and J 7 bases, with 10 bases left between them. The V gene's germline CDR1 is SQVTM and CDR2 ANQGSEA. The CDR3 reads CSVDRAGNEQFF. The CDR3, as DNA: TGCAGCGTTGACCGGGCGGGAAATGAGCAGTTCTTC.

CDR3 bases: TGTGCCAGCAGTTACGGCCCGACAGGCAATTCACCCCTCCACTTT. It codes for CASSYGPTGNSPLHF. The chain carries TRBV6-5 and TRBJ1-6, with a weak D call TRBD1 (6 bases). Per the germline V gene, CDR1 is MNHEY and CDR2 is SVGAGI. V dropped 2 bases and J dropped 7 bases, with 12 bases sitting between them. The CDR3 runs 15 residues.

The chain employs TRBV9 and TRBJ1-2; D uncertain. There are 13 residues in the CDR3. The V and J ends lost 0 bases and 0 bases respectively, with 3 bases between them. Germline-derived CDR1 and CDR2 are SGDLS and YYNGEE. CDR3 in amino acids: CASSVGANYGYTF. The DNA of the CDR3 is TGTGCCAGCAGCGTAGGAGCTAACTATGGCTACACCTTC.

This chain joins TRBV29-1 and TRBJ2-7; TRBD1 matches at 7 bases. The CDR3 spans 14 residues. Germline V gives CDR1 SQVTM, CDR2 ANQGSEA. Losses at the gene ends were 4 bases for V and 4 bases for J; bases not matched to a gene: 10. CDR3: CSVGIWGQKYEQYF. The CDR3 nucleotides are TGCAGCGTTGGAATTTGGGGACAGAAATACGAGCAGTACTTC.

This clone appeared once. V is TRBV3-1 (or the pseudogene TRBV3-2) and J is TRBJ1-1, with TRBD1 matching over 8 bases. The CDR3 totals 14 residues. The V and J ends lost 4 bases and 4 bases, in that order; junction bases with no gene match: 5. Germline V gene data show CDR1 as LGHDT and CDR2 as YNNKEL (reference sequence). CDR3 sequence reads: CASSPRTGPTEAFF. CDR3 coding DNA: TGTGCCAGCAGCCCGAGGACAGGGCCCACTGAAGCTTTCTTT.

CDR3 sequence (DNA): TGTGCCAGCTCACCTATCGGAGGAAGTATGAACACTGAAGCTTTCTTT. Translating gives CASSPIGGSMNTEAFF. V usage is TRBV18 and J usage is TRBJ1-1; D gene uncertain. Germline V gene sequence: CDR1 KGHSH, CDR2 LQKENI. The CDR3 runs to 16 residues. Trimming left V 3 bases short and J 0 bases short, with 14 bases between.

The V and J genes are TRBV7-2 and TRBJ1-5; D call uncertain. The CDR3 runs to 13 residues. In germline, CDR1 is SGHTA, CDR2 FQGNSA. The V end was cut by 1 base, the J end by 9 bases, with 10 bases between. The CDR3 reads CASSLEEVSPQHF. The CDR3 region has the DNA TGTGCCAGCAGCTTAGAGGAGGTTTCGCCCCAGCATTTT.

This chain uses TRBV7-9 with TRBJ2-1; the match to TRBD1 covers 9 bases. The V gene end was trimmed by 4 bases and the J gene end by 8 bases; junction bases not matched to a gene: 9. Per the germline V gene, CDR1 is SEHNR and CDR2 is FQNEAQ (reference sequence). CDR3 length: 15 amino acids. CDR3 sequence reads: CASSSSGTGKDEQFF. The CDR3 DNA reads as TGTGCCAGCAGCTCATCCGGGACAGGGAAGGATGAGCAGTTCTTC. Full variable domain (rest looked up from reference TRBV7-9 and TRBJ2-1): DTGVSQNPRHKITKRGQNVTFRCDPISEHNRLYWYRQTLGQGPEFLTYFQNEAQLEKSRLLSDRFSAERPKGSFSTLEIQRTEQGDSAMYLCASSSSGTGKDEQFFGPGTRLTVL.

The rearrangement joins TRBV4-3 to TRBJ1-3, with D hard to call. CDR3 size: 13 residues. V lost 4 bases and J lost 0, with 4 bases in between. Germline V gene data show CDR1 as LGHNA and CDR2 as YSLEER. As DNA, the CDR3 is TGCGCCAGCAGCCCGGGCTCTGGAAACACCATATATTTT. Amino acids: CASSPGSGNTIYF.

On this clone: One end of the junction fails to match germline, which may point to a read error. The CDR3, as DNA: TGTGCCAGCTCACCGGGAACTAGCCCAAACAGGCTGAGCAGCCACTTC. Translation: CASSPGTSPNRLSSHF. The chain uses TRBV18 and TRBJ2-5, with a possible D match to TRBD2 (6 bases). The CDR3 consists of 16 residues. The germline gives CDR1 KGHSH, CDR2 LQKENI.

The chain couples TRBV7-2 to TRBJ2-5; a possible D gene is TRBD1 (5 bases). This CDR3 is built from 13 residues. The germline V and J ends were trimmed by 5 bases and 2 bases, with 9 bases remaining between them. Looked up from germline, CDR1 is SGHTA and CDR2 is FQGNSA. This chain's CDR3 is CASSETVQETQYF. The CDR3 coding sequence is TGTGCCAGCAGCGAGACAGTACAAGAGACCCAGTACTTC.

This rearrangement joins TRBV29-1 to TRBJ2-5; 15 nucleotides align to TRBD2. The CDR3 sequence is 16 residues long. CDR1 and CDR2 (germline): SQVTM, ANQGSEA. J gave up 5 bases and V 6 bases, and 10 bases lay outside the gene matches. This CDR3 reads CSVRPGLAGGGETQYF. In DNA, the CDR3 is TGCAGCGTCCGGCCGGGACTAGCGGGAGGTGGGGAGACCCAGTACTTC.

The J gene is TRBJ1-6, the V gene TRBV5-1, with D perhaps TRBD1 (6 bases). Germline lookup yields CDR1 SGHRS and CDR2 YFSETQ. The CDR3 is 13 residues long. V was clipped by 5 bases and J by 9 bases, with 12 bases between them. This chain's CDR3 is CASSTGLGSPLHF. The CDR3 DNA is TGCGCCAGCAGTACAGGGTTGGGTTCACCCCTCCACTTT.

In DNA form, the CDR3 reads TGCAGCGGGACTAGCGGGAGAGGCACAGATACGCAGTATTTT. Its translation is CSGTSGRGTDTQYF. The chain is built from TRBV29-1 and TRBJ2-3, with TRBD2 matching 13 bases. CDR3 length: 14 residues. The germline V gene encodes CDR1 SQVTM and CDR2 ANQGSEA. J gave up 1 base and V 7 bases, and 2 bases lay outside the gene matches.

V usage is TRBV28 and J usage is TRBJ1-4; weak D call: TRBD1 (6 bases). Germline V gene sequence: CDR1 MDHEN, CDR2 SYDVKM. The CDR3 runs 13 residues. Trimming took off 6 bases at V and 5 bases at J, with 10 bases between the two ends. The CDR3 here is CASSGQLNEKLFF. In DNA, the CDR3 is TGTGCCAGCAGCGGACAGTTGAATGAAAAACTGTTTTTT.

This rearrangement joins TRBV11-2 to TRBJ1-1; the D gene is possibly TRBD1 (6 bases). This CDR3 has 16 residues. The germline V and J ends were trimmed by 5 bases and 4 bases, with 20 bases remaining between them. Per germline, CDR1 SGHAT and CDR2 FQNNGV. CDR3 region: CASSPSSLGGGTEAFF. DNA for the CDR3: TGTGCCAGCAGCCCATCCTCCCTGGGAGGGGGCACTGAAGCTTTCTTT.

This rearrangement joins TRBV18 to TRBJ2-2; the match to TRBD2 covers 8 bases. J gave up 4 bases and V 0 bases, and 1 base lay outside the gene matches. The CDR3 is made up of 15 amino acids. CDR1 and CDR2 from the germline V gene are KGHSH and LQKENI. The CDR3 DNA follows: TGTGCCAGCTCACCACCCCGGGAGGGCACCGGGGAGCTGTTTTTT. It specifies CASSPPREGTGELFF. Full variable domain (missing parts from reference TRBV18 and TRBJ2-2): NAGVMQNPRHLVRRRGQEARLRCSPMKGHSHVYWYRQLPEEGLKFMVYLQKENIIDESGMPKERFSAEFPKEGPSILRIQQVVRGDSAAYFCASSPPREGTGELFFGEGSRLTVL.

The rearrangement joins TRBV30 to TRBJ2-3, with 8 nucleotides matching TRBD2. After removal of 2 bases from V and 3 bases from J, the junction contained 4 bases not matched to a gene. This CDR3 is built from 14 residues. CDR1 and CDR2 from the germline V gene are GTSNPN and SVGIG (reference sequence). The CDR3 coding sequence is TGTGCCTGGAGTCGGGGACTAGGGACAGATACGCAGTATTTT. Its translation: CAWSRGLGTDTQYF.

This chain joins TRBV5-1 and TRBJ2-7; D unresolved. V was clipped by 5 bases and J by 7 bases, with 19 bases between them. The CDR3 consists of 14 residues. Germline CDR1 is SGHRS and CDR2 is YFSETQ. CDR3 residues: CASRRLTALDEQYF. As DNA, the CDR3 is TGCGCCAGCAGAAGACTGACGGCACTGGATGAGCAGTACTTC.

This clone was recorded only once. The V and J genes are TRBV11-3 and TRBJ2-7, with 9 nucleotides matching TRBD1. The CDR3 spans 14 residues. Losses at the gene ends were 4 bases for V and 3 bases for J; bases not matched to a gene: 4. From germline, CDR1 is SGHNT and CDR2 YENEEA. The CDR3 spells CASSSGQGGYEQYF. CDR3 sequence (DNA): TGTGCCAGCAGCTCGGGACAGGGTGGCTACGAGCAGTACTTC.

The chain links TRBV4-3 to TRBJ2-1; D not certain. From germline, CDR1 is LGHNA and CDR2 YSLEER. The CDR3 is made up of 13 amino acids. Trimming took off 0 bases at V and 6 bases at J, with 6 bases between the two ends. The CDR3 DNA is TGCGCCAGCAGCCAAGATCGGGTCAATGAGCAGTTCTTC. As protein: CASSQDRVNEQFF.

The chain employs TRBV27 and TRBJ2-2; D possibly corresponds to TRBD1 (5 bases). Deletions cut 6 bases from V and 3 bases from J, with 11 bases between. The CDR3 sequence is 14 residues long. CDR1 and CDR2 (germline): MNHEY, SMNVEV (reference sequence). The CDR3 nucleotides read TGTGCCAGCAGGCAGACAGTACACACCGGGGAGCTGTTTTTT. Translated: CASRQTVHTGELFF.

The chain combines TRBV21-1 with TRBJ1-5; the D call of TRBD1 is as the table states it, not checked on the DNA. TRBV21-1 is termed a pseudogene. The CDR3 has 17 amino acids. The DNA for the CDR3 is TGTGCCAGCAGGGGTGGACAGGGGAAGGATAGCAATCAGCCCCAGCATTTT. Its translation: CASRGGQGKDSNQPQHF.

This clone occurred once. The chain is built from TRBV2 and TRBJ1-6; 7 nucleotides match TRBD1. The germline V gene encodes CDR1 SNHLY and CDR2 FYNNEI. This CDR3 contains 15 residues. After removal of 6 bases from V and 7 bases from J, the junction contained 9 bases not matched to a gene. CDR3 loop: CASSIQGPRNSPLHF. DNA of the CDR3: TGTGCCAGCAGCATACAGGGGCCTCGCAATTCACCCCTCCACTTT. Complete variable domain (other parts from reference TRBV2 and TRBJ1-6): EPEVTQTPSHQVTQMGQEVILRCVPISNHLYFYWYRQILGQKVEFLVSFYNNEISEKSEIFDDQFSVERPDGSNFTLKIRSTKLEDSAMYFCASSIQGPRNSPLHFGNGTRLTVT.

The chain recombines TRBV12-3 or TRBV12-4 with TRBJ1-3; D unclear. CDR3 length equals 13 residues. Trimming shortened V by 5 bases and J by 7 bases, and 12 bases separated the two germline ends. The CDR3 sequence is CASSPGLWNTIYF. CDR3 in DNA: TGTGCCAGCAGTCCAGGTTTGTGGAACACCATATATTTT.

The rearrangement joins TRBV6-5 to TRBJ2-7; 10 bases fit TRBD2. The junction had 8 bases not matched to a gene; V was cut back by 3 bases and J by 6 bases. CDR1 and CDR2 from the germline V gene are MNHEY and SVGAGI. This CDR3 has 15 amino acids. The CDR3 loop is CASSYRSLAGVEQYF. The CDR3 bases are TGTGCCAGCAGTTATAGATCCCTAGCGGGAGTCGAGCAGTACTTC.

The chain combines TRBV5-1 with TRBJ2-7; D is possibly TRBD1 (5 bases). V was shortened by 4 bases and J by 2 bases, with 19 bases between the two germline ends. This CDR3 has 16 amino acids. From germline, CDR1 is SGHRS and CDR2 YFSETQ. CDR3 DNA sequence: TGCGCCAGCAGCAGAGGAAGGGGCCAGGTAACCTACGAGCAGTACTTC. Translation gives CASSRGRGQVTYEQYF.

The genes are TRBV6-5 and TRBJ2-5; D might be TRBD1 (5 bases). CDR3 size: 15 residues. V was trimmed by 0 bases and J by 5 bases, leaving 13 bases between them. Looked up from germline, CDR1 is MNHEY and CDR2 is SVGAGI. The CDR3 nucleotides read TGTGCCAGCAGTTACTCGAAAGGGGTTGGGGAGACCCAGTACTTC. As protein: CASSYSKGVGETQYF.

V usage is TRBV5-1 and J usage is TRBJ2-2, with TRBD1 identical over 7 bases. The CDR3 is 15 residues long. CDR1 and CDR2 from the germline V gene are SGHRS and YFSETQ. With V trimmed by 2 bases and J by 1 base, 2 bases remained unmatched. The chain's CDR3 is CASSLQGWNTGELFF. As DNA, the CDR3 is TGCGCCAGCAGCTTACAGGGGTGGAACACCGGGGAGCTGTTTTTT.

The chain has TRBV4-1 and TRBJ2-7, with TRBD1 as a possible D gene (5 bases). Trimming cost V 6 bases and J 3 bases, with 9 bases left between them. This CDR3 is built from 12 residues. Germline V gene sequence: CDR1 MGHRA, CDR2 YSYEKL. CDR3 DNA: TGCGCCAGCAGTCACGACAGCTACGAGCAGTACTTC. As protein: CASSHDSYEQYF.

CDR3 loop: CASSWGGSYNEQFF. The CDR3 bases are TGTGCCAGCAGCTGGGGGGGCTCCTACAATGAGCAGTTCTTC. The chain combines TRBV5-6 with TRBJ2-1; TRBD2 matches 7 bases. Germline loops: CDR1 SGHDT, CDR2 YYEEEE. This CDR3 contains 14 residues. V lost 3 bases, J lost 0 bases, and 0 bases stayed unmatched.

The CDR3 bases are TGTGCCAGCAGCTCGCGGTCTAGCGGGGGGGATAAAAATGAGCAGTTCTTC. Its translation is CASSSRSSGGDKNEQFF. V is TRBV7-3 and J is TRBJ2-1; 12 nucleotides align to TRBD2. The CDR3 is made up of 17 amino acids. Per the germline V gene, CDR1 is SGHTA and CDR2 is FQGTGA. Trimming removed 4 bases from V and 7 bases from J; junction bases left unmatched: 11. Combining the CDR3 with reference TRBV7-3 and TRBJ2-1 gives the whole variable domain GAGVSQTPSNKVTEKGKYVELRCDPISGHTALYWYRQSLGQGPEFLIYFQGTGAADDSGLPNDRFFAVRPEGSVSTLKIQRTERGDSAVYLCASSSRSSGGDKNEQFFGPGTRLTVL.